Listed below are T cell receptor beta chains from one sample, sequenced in a study of CD8+CD57+ T cells in acquired aplastic anemia. Using its own MiXCR run on the reads, TCRdb lists one record per CDR3 protein. In the table there are roughly 120,000 distinct CDR3 sequences, about 50% of which are singletons. Input material: sorted CD4+, CD8+, or CD8+CD57+ T cells (not recorded which) from PBMCs. These receptor sequences come from a human donor with aplastic anemia. Each CDR3 is given with its conserved first and last residue. The order of the fields is clone size, V gene, D gene, J gene, CDR3 DNA, CDR3 protein. The D gene is left open where the match is weak. Expanded clones get a size class; other rows say once, few or many, or leave the size out.

clone_size: .
v_call: TRBV29-1
d_call: TRBD1
j_call: TRBJ1-2
cdr3_nt: TGCAGCGTTGGGGACAGGGGCTACACCTTC
cdr3_aa: CSVGDRGYTF

clone_size: many
v_call: TRBV5-6
d_call: TRBD1
j_call: TRBJ1-1
cdr3_nt: TGTGCCAGCAGCTTCGGGACAGGCATGACTGAAGCTTTCTTT
cdr3_aa: CASSFGTGMTEAFF

clone_size: .
v_call: TRBV24-1
d_call: .
j_call: TRBJ1-5
cdr3_nt: TGTGCCACCAGTGATTTTATGAAGACCCAGCATTTT
cdr3_aa: CATSDFMKTQHF

clone_size: few
v_call: TRBV30
d_call: TRBD1
j_call: TRBJ2-1
cdr3_nt: TGTGCCTGGAGTGTCACAGGGGGCCATGAGCAGTTCTTC
cdr3_aa: CAWSVTGGHEQFF

clone_size: once
v_call: TRBV15
d_call: TRBD1
j_call: TRBJ1-4
cdr3_nt: TGTGCCACCAGCAGAGGGGTGGGACAGGGGGATGAAAAACTGTTTTTT
cdr3_aa: CATSRGVGQGDEKLFF

clone_size: .
v_call: TRBV12-3/TRBV12-4
d_call: .
j_call: TRBJ1-1
cdr3_nt: TGTGCCAGCAGTTTAGGTTATCTGGTTGGGGAGAACACTGAAGCTTTCTTT
cdr3_aa: CASSLGYLVGENTEAFF

clone_size: many
v_call: TRBV24-1
d_call: .
j_call: TRBJ1-5
cdr3_nt: TGTGCCACCAGTGATGGGGTAGGGACGAATCAGCCCCAGCATTTT
cdr3_aa: CATSDGVGTNQPQHF

clone_size: many
v_call: TRBV6-4
d_call: .
j_call: TRBJ2-3
cdr3_nt: TGTGCCAGCAGTGACCAACCGGATACGCAGTATTTT
cdr3_aa: CASSDQPDTQYF

clone_size: few
v_call: TRBV7-9
d_call: .
j_call: TRBJ2-7
cdr3_nt: TGTGCCAGCAGCCCTCAGGGGTCCGAGCAGTACTTC
cdr3_aa: CASSPQGSEQYF

clone_size: few
v_call: TRBV10-3
d_call: .
j_call: TRBJ2-1
cdr3_nt: TGTGCCATCAGTGTTGGGCTAGCCGACAATGAGCAGTTCTTC
cdr3_aa: CAISVGLADNEQFF

clone_size: .
v_call: TRBV12-3/TRBV12-4
d_call: TRBD2
j_call: TRBJ2-1
cdr3_nt: TGTGCCAGCAGTTTAAGACTAGCGGGAGCGGGGAATGAGCAGTTCTTC
cdr3_aa: CASSLRLAGAGNEQFF

clone_size: .
v_call: TRBV15
d_call: .
j_call: TRBJ2-1
cdr3_nt: TGTGCCACCGCACAGTTTCCCTACAATGAGCAGTTCTTC
cdr3_aa: CATAQFPYNEQFF

clone_size: .
v_call: TRBV24-1
d_call: .
j_call: TRBJ1-5
cdr3_nt: TGTGCCACCAGTGAGAGAAGAAGCAATCAGCCCCAGCATTTT
cdr3_aa: CATSERRSNQPQHF

clone_size: .
v_call: TRBV29-1
d_call: .
j_call: TRBJ1-4
cdr3_nt: TGCAGCGTGACTCAGGGTAATGAGAAACTGTTTTTT
cdr3_aa: CSVTQGNEKLFF

clone_size: few
v_call: TRBV2
d_call: TRBD1
j_call: TRBJ2-1
cdr3_nt: TGTGCCAGCAGTGAATGGGGGACAGTGAACAATGAGCAGTTCTTC
cdr3_aa: CASSEWGTVNNEQFF

clone_size: many
v_call: TRBV3-1
d_call: .
j_call: TRBJ2-7
cdr3_nt: TGTGCCAGCAGCCCCTCCCCGGGAACTAACCACGAGCAGTACTTC
cdr3_aa: CASSPSPGTNHEQYF

clone_size: .
v_call: TRBV2
d_call: .
j_call: TRBJ1-1
cdr3_nt: TGTGCCAGCATTATTATTAGTGGGAGGGAAGCTTTCTTT
cdr3_aa: CASIIISGREAFF

clone_size: once
v_call: TRBV29-1
d_call: .
j_call: TRBJ1-2
cdr3_nt: TGCAGCGTTGAAGTATCCAGCTTTAACTATGGCTACACCTTC
cdr3_aa: CSVEVSSFNYGYTF

clone_size: many
v_call: TRBV19
d_call: .
j_call: TRBJ1-2
cdr3_nt: TGTGCCAGTCTCAGGGCAGACAACTATGGCTACACCTTC
cdr3_aa: CASLRADNYGYTF

clone_size: .
v_call: TRBV28
d_call: TRBD1
j_call: TRBJ2-1
cdr3_nt: TGTGCCAGCAACCGGGACAGGGTGCCCCGTGAGCAGTTCTTC
cdr3_aa: CASNRDRVPREQFF

clone_size: many
v_call: TRBV12-3/TRBV12-4
d_call: TRBD1
j_call: TRBJ2-2
cdr3_nt: TGTGCCAGCAGTTTGCAGGGGGCGGACACCGGGGAGCTGTTTTTT
cdr3_aa: CASSLQGADTGELFF

clone_size: .
v_call: TRBV4-3
d_call: .
j_call: TRBJ2-1
cdr3_nt: TGCGCCAGCAGCCAAGATGGGACGGGGGCAAAGGAGCAGTTCTTC
cdr3_aa: CASSQDGTGAKEQFF

clone_size: .
v_call: TRBV2
d_call: .
j_call: TRBJ2-7
cdr3_nt: TGTGCCAGCAGTCCCCGGGGGGACAGTACCTACAAGCAGTACTTC
cdr3_aa: CASSPRGDSTYKQYF

clone_size: many
v_call: TRBV20-1
d_call: TRBD2
j_call: TRBJ2-4
cdr3_nt: TGCAGTGCTAGAGGGCGCGGGAGAGGTGCCAAAAACATTCAGTACTTC
cdr3_aa: CSARGRGRGAKNIQYF